This T cell receptor beta chain was recovered during a study of blood T cell repertoires in COVID-19. The CDR3 totals 15 residues. Germline CDR1 is SGDLS and CDR2 is YYNGEE. Trimming left V 3 bases short and J 2 bases short, with 14 bases between. This clone was seen a few times. Only in-frame clones appear in the TCRdb table, and some are missing; sequencing was by immunoSEQ multiplex PCR. The repertoire holds some 95,000 clones, with more than 85% as singletons. Sample: peripheral blood. The chain recombines TRBV9 with TRBJ1-2; D gene ambiguous. The TCR comes from a human donor with active COVID-19. The donor label of this sample is uncertain. CDR3 nucleotide sequence: TGTGCCAGCAGCGGTGCAGGAAAGTTAAACTATGGCTACACCTTC. This codes for CASSGAGKLNYGYTF.